The present T cell receptor beta chain was sequenced within a study of cytomegalovirus exposure and HLA in healthy donors. Study findings and constraints: In most subjects, TCR beta sequences reportedly gave accurate predictions of HLA-A and HLA-B alleles. It was reported that the classifier diagnosed cytomegalovirus status with high specificity and sensitivity in both the original and validation cohorts. Investigators reported fewer than 200 TCR beta chains as tied to cytomegalovirus.

Only a few counts were recorded for this clone. The antigen remains unidentified. This PCR relied on a set of 60 Vbeta primers and 13 Jbeta primers. Clones were read by immunoSEQ multiplex PCR, and TCRdb kept only the in-frame ones, dropping some. The sample includes some 130,000 clones, approximately 61% of them seen just once. V lost 6 bases and J lost 3; bases outside the gene matches: 5. The CDR3 contains 15 residues. Germline V gene sequence: CDR1 SNHLY, CDR2 FYNNEI. There was no recording of CMV serostatus for this donor. J is TRBJ1-5 and V is TRBV2, with 10 bases identical to TRBD1. This receptor was taken from a human donor in good health. Sequenced: PBMCs. CDR3 protein: CASRTGGAPNQPQHF. CDR3 nucleotide sequence: TGTGCCAGCAGGACAGGGGGCGCGCCCAATCAGCCCCAGCATTTT.